This TCR beta chain was observed in a study of cytomegalovirus exposure and HLA in healthy donors. The wider study: The 95 to 150 validation repertoires used a platform that matched the one used for the 600 to 750 first-cohort repertoires, as a later analysis reported. Study outcomes and limitations: TCR beta chains numbering more than 150 were designated cytomegalovirus-associated.

Worth noting for this clone: Its cognate antigen is unknown.

There are 14 residues in the CDR3. Germline CDR1 reads SGHTA; CDR2 reads FQGNSA. Trimming shortened V by 5 bases and J by 2 bases, and 12 bases separated the two germline ends. The assay was immunoSEQ multiplex PCR, and TCRdb's table has in-frame clones only and misses some. This table holds 95,000 to 150,000 clones, more than 75% found once. The gene calls are TRBV7-2 and TRBJ1-2; perhaps TRBD1 as D (6 bases). The receptor's source is a woman aged 25-40 years in good health and CMV-seronegative. Specimen: PBMCs. CDR3 nucleotide sequence: TGTGCCAGCAGCCACGGACAGACCAACTATGGCTACACCTTC. Translating gives CASSHGQTNYGYTF.